The 3 T cell receptor beta chains below were found in one sample sequenced in a study of T cells in Graves' hyperthyroidism and ophthalmopathy. Amplification of TCR beta CDR3 regions was performed using RNA transcripts as template. The HTBI primer set was used in a first-round RT-PCR of the TCR CDR3. A single record per CDR3 protein comes from TCRdb applying MiXCR to the multiplex PCR reads. The data contain roughly 510,000 distinct CDR3 sequences, 35% to 50% of them singletons. Sequences were obtained from peripheral blood or thyroid tissue (not recorded which). These receptors all stem from an adult woman with Graves' disease, either hyperthyroidism or ophthalmopathy (not recorded which).

A remark on this clonotype: A read error may explain this, as a much larger clone is one base away. The chain employs TRBV24-1 and TRBJ2-5, with a tentative D call TRBD2 (6 bases). The V end lost 3 bases, the J end lost 4 bases, and 14 bases lay between the germline ends. The germline gives CDR1 KGHDR, CDR2 SFDVKD. This CDR3 has 15 amino acids. In DNA, the CDR3 is TGTGCCACCAGTGATCCGGGAGAGTACCGAGAGACCCAGTACTTC. Translating gives CATSDPGEYRETQYF.

This clonotype was counted at least ten times. V and J are TRBV10-3 and TRBJ2-2, with 7 nucleotides matching TRBD2. Germline V lookup: CDR1 ENHRY, CDR2 SYGVKD. The CDR3 has 15 residues. The junction had 6 bases not matched to a gene; V was cut back by 2 bases and J by 6 bases. The CDR3: CAISEAGDLAGELFF. The CDR3 region has the DNA TGTGCCATCAGTGAGGCGGGAGACTTGGCCGGGGAGCTGTTTTTT.

This clonotype was detected many times. The chain combines TRBV20-1 with TRBJ1-5; D perhaps matches TRBD1 (5 bases). Germline CDR1 and CDR2: DFQATT and SNEGSKA (reference sequence). The CDR3 loop spans 14 amino acids. The V gene lost 3 bases and the J gene lost 3 bases, with 12 bases spanning the gap. The chain's CDR3 is CSASIRGINQPQHF. CDR3 sequence (DNA): TGCAGTGCTAGTATTCGGGGGATCAATCAGCCCCAGCATTTT.